Below, 30 T cell receptor beta chains from the same sample are listed, as sequenced in a study of cytomegalovirus exposure and HLA in healthy donors. Vbeta (60) and Jbeta (13) primers were used in the PCR. This table comes from immunoSEQ multiplex PCR, and its TCRdb copy is limited to in-frame clones, with some not included. This sample contains about 88,000 clones. The sample comprised PBMCs. All receptors derive from a girl aged 10-17 years in good health and CMV-seropositive.

The gene calls are TRBV15 and TRBJ1-5; 7 positions match TRBD1. The CDR3 extends over 14 amino acids. Per germline, CDR1 LNHNV and CDR2 YYDKDF (reference sequence). V lost 9 bases and J lost 5; bases outside the gene matches: 10. Here the CDR3 reads CATTGDAGDQPQHF. Written as DNA, the CDR3 is TGTGCCACTACAGGGGACGCGGGTGATCAGCCCCAGCATTTT.

The chain employs TRBV2 and TRBJ2-7; D gene unclear. Trimming left V 7 bases short and J 6 bases short, with 19 bases between. The CDR3 runs 14 residues. The V gene's germline CDR1 is SNHLY and CDR2 FYNNEI. In DNA, the CDR3 is TGTGCCAGCAAACTACTGGCCATCGACGGCGAGCAGTACTTC. Translated, it gives CASKLLAIDGEQYF.

The V and J genes are TRBV5-6 and TRBJ2-3; 12 bases map to TRBD2. J was trimmed by 5 bases and V by 3 bases; bases with no gene match: 4. Germline V CDR1 and CDR2: SGHDT, YYEEEE. CDR3 length equals 15 residues. The CDR3 here is CASSWTSGELDTQYF. The CDR3, as DNA: TGTGCCAGCAGCTGGACTAGCGGGGAGTTAGATACGCAGTATTTT.

The gene calls are TRBV19 and TRBJ2-7; 7 bases align to TRBD1. V trimming: 2 bases; J trimming: 2 bases; junction bases outside the gene matches: 6. The V gene's germline CDR1 is LNHDA and CDR2 SQIVND (reference sequence). The CDR3 runs 15 residues. In DNA form, the CDR3 reads TGTGCCAGTAGTATAATGGGACAGTTCGCCTACGAGCAGTACTTC. It encodes CASSIMGQFAYEQYF.

The chain couples TRBV4-3 to TRBJ2-5, with no clear D. V was shortened by 0 bases and J by 5 bases, with 13 bases between the two germline ends. The CDR3 loop spans 15 amino acids. The V gene's germline CDR1 is LGHNA and CDR2 YSLEER. The CDR3: CASSQDYEARETQYF. DNA of the CDR3: TGCGCCAGCAGCCAAGATTACGAGGCTCGGGAGACCCAGTACTTC.

J is TRBJ2-3 and V is TRBV30; 10 bases align to TRBD1. CDR1 and CDR2 (germline): GTSNPN, SVGIG (reference sequence). The CDR3 totals 15 residues. Losses at the gene ends were 0 bases for V and 2 bases for J; bases not matched to a gene: 2. The CDR3 DNA reads as TGTGCCTGGAGTGTAGGGACAGGGGCCACAGATACGCAGTATTTT. The encoded protein is CAWSVGTGATDTQYF.

This chain connects TRBV7-6 to TRBJ2-7; 8 nucleotides align to TRBD2. The V segment lost 2 bases and the J segment 2 bases; nucleotides outside the gene matches: 8. There are 16 residues in the CDR3. Germline lookup yields CDR1 SGHVS and CDR2 FNYEAQ. The CDR3 reads CASSLRAGGDAYEQYF. DNA for the CDR3: TGTGCCAGCAGCTTACGGGCGGGGGGAGATGCCTACGAGCAGTACTTC.

This clone is medium-sized by frequency. V is TRBV5-4 and J is TRBJ1-2, with TRBD1 matching 9 bases. The junction had 9 bases not matched to a gene; V was cut back by 5 bases and J by 10 bases. From germline, CDR1 is SGHNT and CDR2 YYREEE (reference sequence). The CDR3 sequence is 13 residues long. The CDR3 here is CASRSGQGVVYTF. The DNA of the CDR3 is TGTGCCAGCAGATCGGGACAGGGAGTCGTCTACACCTTC.

This chain uses TRBV25-1 with TRBJ2-1; 8 bases are shared with TRBD1. Trimming took 5 bases from V and 7 from J; bases not matched to a gene: 16. This CDR3 is 17 amino acids long. The germline V gene encodes CDR1 MGHDK and CDR2 SYGVNS. The CDR3 DNA sequence: TGTGCCAGCAGTAACAACGGCCCGACAGGGGAAGTAAATGAGCAGTTCTTC. The encoded protein is CASSNNGPTGEVNEQFF.

A note on this clone: An end of the junction differs from the germline gene, which may be a read error. This chain joins TRBV4-3 and TRBJ1-1, with D perhaps TRBD1 (6 bases). The CDR3 is 13 amino acids. The germline CDR1 and CDR2 sequences are LGHNA and YSLEER. The CDR3: CASSHRGRAEDFF. CDR3 DNA sequence: TGCGCCAGCAGCCACAGGGGAAGGGCTGAAGATTTCTTT.

About this clone: One junction end does not reproduce the germline sequence, and a read error may be involved. The V call is TRBV29-1, the J call TRBJ1-2; no clear D. CDR3 size: 12 residues. Per germline, CDR1 SQVTM and CDR2 ANQGSEA. CDR3 in amino acids: CSVDLGGYGYPF. CDR3 in DNA: TGCAGCGTTGACTTGGGCGGGTATGGCTACCCCTTC.

This chain joins TRBV30 and TRBJ1-5; the D gene is possibly TRBD1 (6 bases). The V gene lost 1 base and the J gene lost 1 base, with 17 bases spanning the gap. Germline V lookup: CDR1 GTSNPN, CDR2 SVGIG (reference sequence). The CDR3 totals 17 residues. The CDR3 protein is CAWSERWGQSSNQPQHF. The CDR3 nucleotides are TGTGCCTGGAGTGAGCGGTGGGGGCAGTCGAGCAATCAGCCCCAGCATTTT.

The V gene is TRBV4-1, the J gene TRBJ2-5; D not certain. Between the trimmed V and J ends, which lost 3 bases and 1 base, there was a span of 9 bases. The germline V gene encodes CDR1 MGHRA and CDR2 YSYEKL. The CDR3 loop spans 14 amino acids. The CDR3 protein is CASSQNRSQETQYF. CDR3 in DNA: TGCGCCAGCAGCCAGAACAGAAGCCAAGAGACCCAGTACTTC.

The rearrangement joins TRBV7-9 to TRBJ1-6; the D gene is possibly TRBD1 (5 bases). Germline V gives CDR1 SEHNR, CDR2 FQNEAQ (reference sequence). CDR3 length: 16 amino acids. The ends were cut back, 5 bases at V and 7 bases at J, with 18 bases in the middle. As DNA, the CDR3 is TGTGCCAGCAGCCCCGGTAGGGGCCCCGGGAATTCACCCCTCCACTTT. This translates into CASSPGRGPGNSPLHF.

The CDR3 protein is CASGDSPHNEQFF. CDR3 nucleotide sequence: TGTGCCAGCGGGGACAGTCCTCACAATGAGCAGTTCTTC. V and J are TRBV6-1 and TRBJ2-1; TRBD1 matches at 7 bases. In germline, CDR1 is MNHNS, CDR2 SASEGT. The CDR3 loop spans 13 amino acids. The V gene end was trimmed by 8 bases and the J gene end by 5 bases; junction bases not matched to a gene: 6.

CDR3 sequence reads: CASSSRGWSYNSPLHF. CDR3 nucleotide sequence: TGTGCCAGCAGTTCACGCGGTTGGTCCTATAATTCACCCCTCCACTTT. V usage is TRBV11-2 and J usage is TRBJ1-6; D is undetermined. This CDR3 contains 16 residues. V was pared by 6 bases and J by 1 base, with 13 bases between. Looked up from germline, CDR1 is SGHAT and CDR2 is FQNNGV. The whole variable domain, filled in from reference TRBV11-2 and TRBJ1-6, reads EAGVAQSPRYKIIEKRQSVAFWCNPISGHATLYWYQQILGQGPKLLIQFQNNGVVDDSQLPKDRFSAERLKGVDSTLKIQPAKLEDSAVYLCASSSRGWSYNSPLHFGNGTRLTVT.

The chain carries TRBV7-3 and TRBJ2-3; 8 nucleotides line up with TRBD2. Trimming cost V 2 bases and J 5 bases; bases outside gene matches: 6. This CDR3 spans 15 amino acids. Germline V gene sequence: CDR1 SGHTA, CDR2 FQGTGA. CDR3 sequence reads: CASSLAGGRLDTQYF. In DNA, the CDR3 is TGTGCCAGCAGCTTAGCGGGGGGCCGACTAGATACGCAGTATTTT.

The chain is built from TRBV4-2 and TRBJ1-1; a weak D match, TRBD1 (6 bases). This CDR3 has 16 amino acids. The V gene lost 3 bases and the J gene lost 1 base, with 15 bases spanning the gap. Germline V gene data show CDR1 as LGHNA and CDR2 as YNFKEQ. Here the CDR3 DNA reads TGTGCCAGCAGCCAGAGTATTTCAGGGGAGAACACTGAAGCTTTCTTT. Translated, it gives CASSQSISGENTEAFF.

This chain joins TRBV18 and TRBJ2-1; 12 bases align to TRBD2. V was clipped by 3 bases and J by 9 bases; unmatched bases: 12. The germline V gene has CDR1 KGHSH and CDR2 LQKENI. The CDR3 runs to 17 residues. The chain's CDR3 is CASSPLFPSGGASEQFF. DNA for the CDR3: TGTGCCAGCTCACCGCTATTCCCTAGCGGGGGGGCGAGTGAGCAGTTCTTC.

The V gene is TRBV7-9, the J gene TRBJ1-4, with D perhaps matching TRBD1 (5 bases). Trimming left V 5 bases short and J 0 bases short, with 13 bases between. This CDR3 has 16 residues. Germline V gene sequence: CDR1 SEHNR, CDR2 FQNEAQ (reference sequence). This CDR3 is CASSPLEGATNEKLFF. CDR3 coding DNA: TGTGCCAGCAGCCCTCTCGAAGGGGCAACTAATGAAAAACTGTTTTTT. Full variable domain (outside the CDR3, taken from reference TRBV7-9 and TRBJ1-4): DTGVSQNPRHKITKRGQNVTFRCDPISEHNRLYWYRQTLGQGPEFLTYFQNEAQLEKSRLLSDRFSAERPKGSFSTLEIQRTEQGDSAMYLCASSPLEGATNEKLFFGSGTQLSVL.

The rearrangement uses TRBV6-1 and TRBJ1-1, with D unresolved. CDR3 length: 13 amino acids. V lost 7 bases and J lost 1, with 10 bases in between. Germline V gene lookup returns CDR1 MNHNS and CDR2 SASEGT. CDR3 bases: TGTGCCAGCACGGTGGGAGGGAACACTGAAGCTTTCTTT. It yields the protein CASTVGGNTEAFF.

The chain joins TRBV5-6 to TRBJ2-7; TRBD1 might be the D (5 bases). From germline, CDR1 is SGHDT and CDR2 YYEEEE. The CDR3 sequence is 12 residues long. V was cut by 4 bases and J by 4 bases, with 9 bases left in between. The CDR3 loop reads CASSLYRYEQYF. CDR3 coding DNA: TGTGCCAGCAGCCTATACAGGTACGAGCAGTACTTC.

The chain employs TRBV5-1 and TRBJ2-6, with 7 nucleotides matching TRBD1. Germline V gene data show CDR1 as SGHRS and CDR2 as YFSETQ. The CDR3 has 21 residues. The junction had 17 bases not matched to a gene; V was cut back by 2 bases and J by 0 bases. The DNA for the CDR3 is TGCGCCAGCAGCTTATACCCTTCGACAGGGCCGTTCAACTCTGGGGCCAACGTCCTGACTTTC. This encodes CASSLYPSTGPFNSGANVLTF.

The J gene is TRBJ2-5, the V gene TRBV15, with D possibly TRBD2 on 5 matching bases. The CDR3 is 14 amino acids. V lost 0 bases, J lost 2 bases, and 7 bases lay in between. The V gene's germline CDR1 is LNHNV and CDR2 YYDKDF (reference sequence). The CDR3 loop is CATSRERGQETQYF. The CDR3 nucleotides read TGTGCCACCAGCAGAGAAAGAGGGCAAGAGACCCAGTACTTC.

The genes are TRBV2 and TRBJ1-2, with D unresolved. V was cut by 3 bases and J by 2 bases, with 4 bases left in between. The CDR3 has 12 amino acids. Germline V lookup: CDR1 SNHLY, CDR2 FYNNEI. The CDR3 sequence: CASSDRNYGYTF. CDR3 nucleotide sequence: TGTGCCAGCAGTGACAGAAACTATGGCTACACCTTC. Complete variable domain (other parts from reference TRBV2 and TRBJ1-2): EPEVTQTPSHQVTQMGQEVILRCVPISNHLYFYWYRQILGQKVEFLVSFYNNEISEKSEIFDDQFSVERPDGSNFTLKIRSTKLEDSAMYFCASSDRNYGYTFGSGTRLTVV.

The V gene is TRBV19, the J gene TRBJ1-1, with 7 positions matching TRBD1. The CDR3 has 13 residues. Germline V lookup: CDR1 LNHDA, CDR2 SQIVND (reference sequence). V was clipped by 6 bases and J by 1 base; unmatched bases: 2. This CDR3 is CASRTGRNTEAFF. CDR3 sequence (DNA): TGTGCCAGTAGGACAGGGAGGAACACTGAAGCTTTCTTT.

The chain has TRBV11-3 and TRBJ2-2, with TRBD1 matching over 11 bases. The CDR3 runs 16 residues. Germline lookup yields CDR1 SGHNT and CDR2 YENEEA. V lost 2 bases to trimming and J lost 4 bases; unmatched junction nucleotides: 3. The CDR3 sequence: CASSLRGTGGTGELFF. CDR3 DNA: TGTGCCAGCAGCTTAAGGGGGACAGGGGGCACCGGGGAGCTGTTTTTT.

The chain joins TRBV11-3 to TRBJ1-1; perhaps TRBD1 as D (5 bases). Trimming cost V 1 base and J 4 bases, with 10 bases left between them. This CDR3 is 14 amino acids long. Germline values: CDR1 SGHNT, CDR2 YENEEA. The CDR3: CASSLAKGSTEAFF. The CDR3 nucleotides are TGTGCCAGCAGCTTAGCTAAGGGGTCCACTGAAGCTTTCTTT.

The chain joins TRBV2 to TRBJ1-6; D remains ambiguous. The CDR3 length is 15 residues. V was pared by 6 bases and J by 0 bases, with 9 bases between. Per the germline V gene, CDR1 is SNHLY and CDR2 is FYNNEI. CDR3 sequence reads: CASREDVSYNSPLHF. CDR3 DNA: TGTGCCAGCAGGGAGGACGTCTCCTATAATTCACCCCTCCACTTT.

This chain connects TRBV6-1 to TRBJ1-3; TRBD1 is a possible D gene (5 bases). CDR1 and CDR2 (germline): MNHNS, SASEGT. The CDR3 has 15 amino acids. V was pared by 6 bases and J by 0 bases, with 12 bases between. The CDR3 nucleotides are TGTGCCAGCAGCCTGGACACGCGCTCTGGAAACACCATATATTTT. Amino acids: CASSLDTRSGNTIYF.